Listed below are T cell receptor beta chains from one sample, sequenced in a study of T cell repertoires in cytomegalovirus infection. These receptors have no identified antigens. Each CDR3 protein is one row after TCRdb ran MiXCR on the reads. The table shows about 330,000 distinct CDR3 sequences, with about 34% occurring only once. The sequencing here drew on cultured PBMCs, taken from culture after CMV antigen stimulation. These receptors all stem from a human donor in good health (CMV status not recorded). Some clones in this sample may be carry-over from other donors' samples. Each CDR3 is given with its conserved first and last residue. D genes are given only for firm matches. Size values are once, few and many counts, or a class for expanded clones, and some rows have none.

TRBV7-3	NA	TRBJ2-3	few	TGTGCCAGCAGCCCCAACTGGGGGGCAGATACGCAGTATTTT	CASSPNWGADTQYF
TRBV7-8	NA	TRBJ1-1	many	TGTGCCAGCAGCTTTCGCCCAGGGGACATTTTCCCGGACACTGAAGCTTTCTTT	CASSFRPGDIFPDTEAFF
TRBV9	TRBD1	TRBJ2-7	NA	TGTGCCAGCAGCGTGGGTCGGGACAGCCTCTACGAGCAGTACTTC	CASSVGRDSLYEQYF
TRBV4-1	NA	TRBJ2-7	few	TGCGCCAGCAGCCAAGCTTTGGGGGAATCAACTACCTACGAGCAGTACTTC	CASSQALGESTTYEQYF
TRBV13	NA	TRBJ2-1	NA	TGTGCCAGCAGCCTTAGCGGAGGGGGCTACAATGAGCAGTTCTTC	CASSLSGGGYNEQFF
TRBV11-2	NA	TRBJ2-1	NA	TGTGCCAGCAGTCCAGAGCTGGGATCGAGCTCCTACAATGAGCAGTTCTTC	CASSPELGSSSYNEQFF
TRBV28	NA	TRBJ1-4	few	TGTGCCAGCAGTTTTGCCAGTGAAAAACTGTTTTTT	CASSFASEKLFF
TRBV7-2	TRBD2	TRBJ2-7	few	TGTGCCAGCTCTAGGGTCGGGACTAGCGCGCGAAACTACGAGCAGTACTTC	CASSRVGTSARNYEQYF
TRBV20-1	NA	TRBJ2-7	few	TGCAGTGCTAGAGCGGCCAATACCTACGAGCAGTACTTC	CSARAANTYEQYF
TRBV5-6	NA	TRBJ1-2	few	TGTGCCAGCATCGAAACCGGGACACGCTATGGCTACACCTTC	CASIETGTRYGYTF
TRBV7-2	TRBD2	TRBJ2-4	many	TGTGCCAGCAGCTTAGACAGCGGGAGGGCCTACATTCAGTACTTC	CASSLDSGRAYIQYF
TRBV9	NA	TRBJ2-5	NA	TGTGCCAGCAGCGGCCGGGGACTTCCTGGGACCCAGTACTTC	CASSGRGLPGTQYF
TRBV28	NA	TRBJ2-1	NA	TGTGCCAGCGGTGGCGGGCTCAGCTCCTACAATGAGCAGTTCTTC	CASGGGLSSYNEQFF
TRBV7-6	NA	TRBJ1-2	NA	TGTGCCAGCAGCCCGTCCATAGACTATGGCTACACCTTC	CASSPSIDYGYTF
TRBV27	NA	TRBJ2-3	NA	TGTGCCAGCAGTAACCGCTTAAGCACAGATACGCAGTATTTT	CASSNRLSTDTQYF
TRBV29-1	NA	TRBJ2-3	few	TGCAGCGTTGGCCACCTGAGGGGATCAGATACGCAGTATTTT	CSVGHLRGSDTQYF
TRBV28	TRBD2	TRBJ2-7	once	TGTGCCAGCCGCATCGGGGCTGCGGGAGTGTCCTACGAGCAGTACTTC	CASRIGAAGVSYEQYF
TRBV7-9	TRBD2	TRBJ2-5	NA	TGTGCCAGCAGCTTAGGAGACGTGGGAGGGCCTGAAGAGACCCAGTACTTC	CASSLGDVGGPEETQYF
TRBV7-2	NA	TRBJ1-2	many	TGTGCCAGCAGCTTAAAGACAGCCGGGGTCGGCTACACCTTC	CASSLKTAGVGYTF
TRBV6-2/TRBV6-3	NA	TRBJ1-5	NA	TGTGCCAGCAGTTTAGGGGTCACGGGCGGGCCCCAGCATTTT	CASSLGVTGGPQHF
TRBV7-2	NA	TRBJ2-5	few	TGTGCAGGAGGGGGGGGGCCCCAAGAGACCCAGTACTTC	CAGGGGPQETQYF
TRBV24-1	NA	TRBJ1-1	few	TGTGCCACCAGTTTGTACAGGGCCCGGAACACTGAAGCTTTCTTT	CATSLYRARNTEAFF
TRBV4-1	NA	TRBJ1-1	many	TGCGCCAGCAGCCCCCACAGGCTGAACACTGAAGCTTTCTTT	CASSPHRLNTEAFF
TRBV4-1	NA	TRBJ2-1	NA	TGCGCCAGCAGGAGTCAGACTGGCCGACCGGACAATGAGCAGTTCTTC	CASRSQTGRPDNEQFF
TRBV28	TRBD2	TRBJ2-6	many	TGTGCCAGCCAAGGTCACTTAACCGGGACTAGCGACTCTGGGGCCAACGTCCTGACTTTC	CASQGHLTGTSDSGANVLTF
TRBV29-1	TRBD2	TRBJ2-6	few	TGCAGCGTTTTAGGCTTAGCGGGAGTCCCCGGGGCCAACGTCCTGACTTTC	CSVLGLAGVPGANVLTF
TRBV6-2/TRBV6-3	NA	TRBJ2-5	few	TGTGCCAGCCATTCGGACAGAAAAGAGACCCAGTACTTC	CASHSDRKETQYF
TRBV4-1	TRBD2	TRBJ2-7	NA	TGCGCCAGCAGCATCCAGGAGGCTAGCGGAGGGTGGACCTACGAGCAGTACTTC	CASSIQEASGGWTYEQYF
TRBV28	TRBD2	TRBJ2-5	few	TGTGCCAGCAGTTCCTTCTCGGGAAGCGGGAGGGCCCCAGCGACAGAGACCCAGTACTTC	CASSSFSGSGRAPATETQYF
TRBV11-1	TRBD1	TRBJ1-6	NA	TGTGCCAGCAGCATACAACAGGGGGCTAGTTCACCCCTCCACTTT	CASSIQQGASSPLHF
TRBV4-1	NA	TRBJ2-1	NA	TGCGCCAGCAGCCAAGTGGGGGGCAATGAGCAGTTCTTC	CASSQVGGNEQFF
TRBV7-8	NA	TRBJ2-3	many	TGTGCCAGCACCCCCCTGCCTCGGAGGGGCGGATGGCGCACAGATACGCAGTATTTT	CASTPLPRRGGWRTDTQYF
TRBV7-2	TRBD2	TRBJ2-1	many	TGTGCCAGCAGCCGGCTCGGGACTAGTAACAATGAGCAGTTCTTC	CASSRLGTSNNEQFF
TRBV4-3	NA	TRBJ1-1	few	TGCGCCAGCAGCCCCCTAGGTCCGAACACTGAAGCTTTCTTT	CASSPLGPNTEAFF
TRBV12-3/TRBV12-4	NA	TRBJ1-4	few	TGTGCCAGCAGCCTGGGGACCAACCCAACTAATGAAAAACTGTTTTTT	CASSLGTNPTNEKLFF
TRBV5-6	NA	TRBJ1-6	NA	TGTGCCAGCAGCCCCGACGACGGCCTGGGGAATTCACCCCTCCACTTT	CASSPDDGLGNSPLHF
TRBV6-2/TRBV6-3	TRBD2	TRBJ2-1	NA	TGTGCCAGCAGCCCACAGGGACTAGCGGGCCGCGAGCAGTTCTTC	CASSPQGLAGREQFF
TRBV4-3	NA	TRBJ2-6	NA	TGCGCCAGCAGCCAAGAGGGACACTTCTCTGGGGCCAACGTCCTGACTTTC	CASSQEGHFSGANVLTF
TRBV5-5	NA	TRBJ1-1	many	TGTGCCAGCAGCTTGGTAGGCCCCCAGAACACTGAAGCTTTCTTT	CASSLVGPQNTEAFF
TRBV6-8	NA	TRBJ1-1	NA	TGTGCCAGCAGCCCTTTCCATCCCCCTGAAGCTTTCTTT	CASSPFHPPEAFF
TRBV25-1	NA	TRBJ2-4	NA	TGTGCCAGCAGTGAACCCCCGGGGAACATTCAGTACTTC	CASSEPPGNIQYF
TRBV6-1	TRBD1	TRBJ1-1	NA	TGTGCCAGCAGTTCGATACAGGGGCGGACTGAAGCTTTCTTT	CASSSIQGRTEAFF
TRBV10-3	NA	TRBJ2-1	NA	TGTGCCATCAGTGTTAGGTCAGGTTCCTCCAATGAGCAGTTCTTC	CAISVRSGSSNEQFF
TRBV6-2/TRBV6-3	NA	TRBJ1-4	NA	TGTGCCAGCAGTCTCGGGGGAGCTAATGAAAAACTGTTTTTT	CASSLGGANEKLFF
TRBV7-2	TRBD1	TRBJ2-7	few	TGTGCCAGCAGCTCGACTGCCGGGACAGCCTACGAGCAGTACTTC	CASSSTAGTAYEQYF
TRBV20-1	NA	TRBJ2-1	few	TGCAGTGCTAGAAATCTAGGCGGCTCCTACAATGAGCAGTTCTTC	CSARNLGGSYNEQFF
TRBV24-1	TRBD1	TRBJ1-1	NA	TGTGCCACCAGTGAAGCCGGGACAGGGGCAAACGAAGCTTTCTTT	CATSEAGTGANEAFF
TRBV27	NA	TRBJ2-1	NA	TGTGCCAGCAGTTTATCGCCCGGGGTTGACTCCTACAATGAGCAGTTCTTC	CASSLSPGVDSYNEQFF
TRBV4-1	TRBD2	TRBJ2-1	NA	TGCGCCAGCAGCCAGGGACTAGCGGGAGGCGGCCCCTACAATGAGCAGTTCTTC	CASSQGLAGGGPYNEQFF
TRBV27	NA	TRBJ2-5	NA	TGTGCCAGCAGTTTATCGTACCAAGAGACCCAGTACTTC	CASSLSYQETQYF